These 32 T cell receptor beta chains were all obtained from the same sample, sequenced in a study of early T cells in non-severe SARS-CoV-2 infection (dated by TCRdb to the early 2020s). The library was generated by 5' RACE. TCRdb lists the instrument as NextSeq 500. The public reads were reanalyzed by TCRdb: fastp trimming at Q25, MiXCR alignment, in-frame beta chains only. One record per CDR3 amino acid sequence lists the most common genes and DNA. The sample table holds 30,000 to 40,000 distinct CDR3 sequences, of which over 3.5% were seen once. The biggest ten clones account for roughly 15% of the sample. Material for sequencing was whole blood. These receptors originate from an adult who was a healthcare worker with PCR-confirmed SARS-CoV-2 infection or an uninfected control (not recorded which).

This clonotype showed up many times. J is TRBJ1-1 and V is TRBV10-2; no clear D. CDR3 length: 12 amino acids. With 5 bases removed from V and 7 bases from J, the gap between germline ends came to 11 bases. Germline CDR1 and CDR2: WSHSY and SAAADI. The CDR3: CASSPVKVEAFF. The CDR3 DNA reads as TGCGCCAGCAGTCCAGTTAAGGTTGAAGCTTTCTTT.

This clonotype was seen ten or more times. The chain uses TRBV7-9 and TRBJ2-7; D could derive from TRBD1 or TRBD2 (5 bases each). Germline CDR1 SEHNR, CDR2 FQNEAQ (reference sequence). The CDR3 runs 15 residues. Between the trimmed V and J ends, which lost 5 bases and 5 bases, there was a span of 19 bases. The CDR3 DNA reads as TGTGCCAGCAGCCCCGGGACCGGGGTTTTTCACGAGCAGTACTTC. Translating gives CASSPGTGVFHEQYF.

Notes on this clonotype: A read error may explain this, as a much larger clone is one base away. The chain combines TRBV24-1 with TRBJ1-1, with D perhaps matching TRBD1 (5 bases). The CDR3 sequence is 13 residues long. Per the germline V gene, CDR1 is KGHDR and CDR2 is SFDVKD. The CDR3 spells CATSDFGGAEVFF. The CDR3 coding sequence is TGTGCCACCAGTGATTTTGGGGGAGCTGAAGTTTTCTTT.

The chain has TRBV19 and TRBJ2-3, with TRBD2 matching over 10 bases. The CDR3 has 15 residues. The V gene's germline CDR1 is LNHDA and CDR2 SQIVND (reference sequence). The ends lost 3 bases at V and 2 bases at J; junction bases unmatched: 2. CDR3: CASSITSGATDTQYF. For the CDR3, the DNA is TGTGCCAGTAGTATCACTAGCGGGGCCACAGATACGCAGTATTTT.

This clonotype has ten or more counts. This chain joins TRBV12-3 or TRBV12-4 and TRBJ2-7; D remains unclear. V was cut by 6 bases and J by 3 bases, with 9 bases left in between. This CDR3 has 12 residues. The CDR3 sequence is CASRDNSYEQYF. The CDR3 DNA sequence: TGTGCCAGCAGAGACAACAGCTACGAGCAGTACTTC.

This clonotype has a count of ten or more. The gene calls are TRBV15 and TRBJ1-5; D not certain. Trimming took 5 bases from V and 2 from J, leaving 10 bases between them. The CDR3 runs 14 residues. Germline loops: CDR1 LNHNV, CDR2 YYDKDF (reference sequence). CDR3 loop: CATSSGFRNQPQHF. The CDR3 region has the DNA TGTGCCACCAGCTCAGGATTCCGCAATCAGCCCCAGCATTTT.

V usage is TRBV19 and J usage is TRBJ2-4; D is possibly TRBD2 (6 bases). Germline CDR1 reads LNHDA; CDR2 reads SQIVND (reference sequence). V was clipped by 4 bases and J by 5 bases, with 12 bases between them. The CDR3 loop spans 14 amino acids. CDR3 coding DNA: TGTGCCAGTAGTAGCGGGACCCAGGAAAACATTCAGTACTTC. This translates into CASSSGTQENIQYF.

This clonotype was observed many times. The chain employs TRBV4-2 and TRBJ2-1, with TRBD2 matching 9 bases. Germline lookup yields CDR1 LGHNA and CDR2 YNFKEQ. The CDR3 length is 17 residues. V was pared by 0 bases and J by 7 bases, with 10 bases of the junction left unmatched. CDR3 bases: TGTGCCAGCAGCCAAGATCTTGCGGCGGGGGGGCCAAATGAGCAGTTCTTC. This translates into CASSQDLAAGGPNEQFF.

The chain employs TRBV6-1 and TRBJ1-2, with D possibly matching TRBD1 (5 bases). The germline V gene has CDR1 MNHNS and CDR2 SASEGT. V lost 8 bases, J lost 2 bases, and 15 bases lay in between. This CDR3 is built from 14 residues. The CDR3 here is CASVEGPVNYGYTF. DNA of the CDR3: TGTGCCAGCGTAGAGGGACCCGTCAACTATGGCTACACCTTC.

This clonotype was seen ten or more times. This chain joins TRBV5-1 and TRBJ1-2, with TRBD1 identical over 8 bases. The CDR3 covers 15 residues. Germline loops: CDR1 SGHRS, CDR2 YFSETQ. V was pared by 2 bases and J by 3 bases, with 6 bases of the junction left unmatched. The CDR3 DNA follows: TGCGCCAGCAGCTTTGGTGCAGGGGGCGACTATGGCTACACCTTC. This encodes CASSFGAGGDYGYTF. Complete variable domain (other parts from reference TRBV5-1 and TRBJ1-2): KAGVTQTPRYLIKTRGQQVTLSCSPISGHRSVSWYQQTPGQGLQFLFEYFSETQRNKGNFPGRFSGRQFSNSRSEMNVSTLELGDSALYLCASSFGAGGDYGYTFGSGTRLTVV.

This clonotype was detected only a few times. As DNA, the CDR3 is TGTGCCAGCAGCCAAGAAGTTCGTCTAGCGGGGGACTACGAGCAGTACTTC. This encodes CASSQEVRLAGDYEQYF. The V gene is TRBV3-1, the J gene TRBJ2-7; 10 nucleotides agree with TRBD2. Germline CDR1 is LGHDT and CDR2 is YNNKEL (reference sequence). CDR3 size: 17 residues. V was pared by 0 bases and J by 3 bases, with 8 bases of the junction left unmatched.

The chain recombines TRBV5-1 with TRBJ2-5; D is undetermined. The V and J ends lost 2 bases and 4 bases respectively, with 6 bases between them. The germline V gene has CDR1 SGHRS and CDR2 YFSETQ. The CDR3 is 12 residues long. This chain's CDR3 is CASSFTRETQYF. CDR3 DNA: TGCGCCAGCAGCTTCACGCGAGAGACCCAGTACTTC.

This clonotype was recorded many times. V usage is TRBV4-1 and J usage is TRBJ1-3; 7 bases map to TRBD1. Germline assignment: CDR1 MGHRA and CDR2 YSYEKL. CDR3 size: 15 residues. Trimming removed 3 bases from V and 2 bases from J; junction bases left unmatched: 4. The chain's CDR3 is CASSQQGQTGNTIYF. CDR3 bases: TGCGCCAGCAGCCAGCAGGGACAGACTGGAAACACCATATATTTT.

This clonotype was recorded many times. The chain carries TRBV3-1 and TRBJ1-6; unclear D gene. The CDR3 runs 12 residues. Germline V gene data show CDR1 as LGHDT and CDR2 as YNNKEL (reference sequence). V gave up 6 bases and J gave up 11 bases, with 11 bases separating them. CDR3 nucleotide sequence: TGTGCCAGCAGTCGAGCGACTGCACCCCTCCACTTT. This translates into CASSRATAPLHF.

This clonotype has ten or more counts. This chain joins TRBV30 and TRBJ2-7; 8 bases are shared with TRBD2. V dropped 6 bases and J dropped 3; count of bases not matched to a gene: 1. Germline assignment: CDR1 GTSNPN and CDR2 SVGIG (reference sequence). CDR3 length: 11 amino acids. CDR3 bases: TGTGCCTGCCGGGGGGGCTACGAGCAGTACTTC. The encoded protein is CACRGGYEQYF.

This clonotype was detected ten times or more. This chain connects TRBV29-1 to TRBJ1-6, with a tentative D call TRBD1 (5 bases). The CDR3 is 13 amino acids. Germline values: CDR1 SQVTM, CDR2 ANQGSEA. V was cut by 4 bases and J by 5 bases, with 9 bases left in between. CDR3 sequence (DNA): TGCAGCGTTGGACAGTCTAATAATTCACCCCTCCACTTT. Translation gives CSVGQSNNSPLHF.

Many counts were recorded for this clonotype. The chain has TRBV20-1 and TRBJ2-7; D possibly corresponds to TRBD1 (5 bases). The CDR3 contains 13 residues. CDR1 and CDR2 (germline): DFQATT, SNEGSKA (reference sequence). Trimming removed 5 bases from V and 2 bases from J, with 13 bases in between. The CDR3 nucleotides read TGCAGTGCTTCGACAGAGCTGCCCTACGAGCAGTACTTC. Translating it yields CSASTELPYEQYF.

This clonotype came up a few times. The chain uses TRBV20-1 and TRBJ2-7, with D tentatively TRBD1 (5 bases). Deletions cut 6 bases from V and 5 bases from J, with 14 bases between. Germline-derived CDR1 and CDR2 are DFQATT and SNEGSKA (reference sequence). This CDR3 comprises 12 residues. CDR3 coding DNA: TGCAGTGCATTCGACAGAGGCAACGAGCAGTACTTC. Translating it yields CSAFDRGNEQYF.

This clonotype occurred many times. This chain links TRBV5-1 with TRBJ1-4, with D maybe TRBD1 (6 bases). Per germline, CDR1 SGHRS and CDR2 YFSETQ. The CDR3 length is 14 residues. V was pared by 4 bases and J by 8 bases, with 15 bases between. This CDR3 is CASSPPGAREKLFF. DNA of the CDR3: TGCGCCAGCAGCCCCCCGGGGGCGAGGGAAAAACTGTTTTTT.

DNA for the CDR3: TGTGCCAGCAGCCATGACAGTGTACCCTATGGCTACACCTTC. Translation: CASSHDSVPYGYTF. The chain is built from TRBV12-3 or TRBV12-4 and TRBJ1-2, with D tentatively TRBD1 (5 bases). Trimming took off 6 bases at V and 4 bases at J, with 15 bases between the two ends. The CDR3 is made up of 14 amino acids.

Ten or more counts support this clonotype. The chain uses TRBV5-1 and TRBJ2-5; D uncertain. The germline V gene encodes CDR1 SGHRS and CDR2 YFSETQ. V was clipped by 2 bases and J by 0 bases, with 5 bases between them. The CDR3 covers 13 residues. The DNA of the CDR3 is TGCGCCAGCAGCTTAGAGAACCAAGAGACCCAGTACTTC. Encoded protein: CASSLENQETQYF.

This clonotype appeared a few times. This chain links TRBV12-5 with TRBJ2-7; 9 bases are a match to TRBD1. The CDR3 has 13 amino acids. Germline CDR1 reads LGHNT; CDR2 reads FRNRAP. After removal of 3 bases from V and 4 bases from J, the junction contained 1 base not matched to a gene. The CDR3 is CASGFGQGYEQYF. Written as DNA, the CDR3 is TGTGCTAGTGGTTTTGGACAGGGGTACGAGCAGTACTTC.

This clonotype was found many times. This chain links TRBV12-3 or TRBV12-4 with TRBJ2-7; 13 nucleotides line up with TRBD2. This CDR3 has 16 residues. V shed 6 bases and J 1 base; nucleotides not matched to a gene: 6. DNA of the CDR3: TGTGCCAGCAGCCCGGGGGGACTAGCGGGGTCCTACGAGCAGTACTTC. Translation: CASSPGGLAGSYEQYF.

In this sample, this clonotype turned up a few times. J is TRBJ2-7 and V is TRBV3-1; D is uncertain. The germline V and J ends were trimmed by 1 base and 3 bases, with 4 bases remaining between them. Germline CDR1 LGHDT, CDR2 YNNKEL (reference sequence). This CDR3 is built from 12 residues. CDR3 DNA: TGTGCCAGCAGCCAAGTCAACTACGAGCAGTACTTC. It yields the protein CASSQVNYEQYF.

This clonotype has a count of ten or more. The chain couples TRBV16 to TRBJ2-7; D not certain. Germline V gene lookup returns CDR1 KGHSY and CDR2 FQNENV. The CDR3 has 15 residues. With 0 bases removed from V and 0 bases from J, the gap between germline ends came to 9 bases. CDR3 nucleotide sequence: TGTGCCAGCAGCCAATCCCAGCAGAGCTCCTACGAGCAGTACTTC. Protein product: CASSQSQQSSYEQYF.

This clonotype appeared many times. The rearrangement links TRBV20-1 to TRBJ2-2, with 8 nucleotides matching TRBD2. The CDR3 has 17 residues. The germline V gene has CDR1 DFQATT and CDR2 SNEGSKA (reference sequence). The V and J ends lost 3 bases and 5 bases, in that order; junction bases with no gene match: 14. The CDR3, as DNA: TGCAGTGCTAGCCCCCCCAGCGGGGGCCCCGGTACCGGGGAGCTGTTTTTT. This codes for CSASPPSGGPGTGELFF.

This clonotype was counted many times. J is TRBJ2-3 and V is TRBV20-1, with D maybe TRBD1 (5 bases). Germline CDR1 and CDR2: DFQATT and SNEGSKA (reference sequence). The CDR3 is 14 amino acids. The V end lost 3 bases, the J end lost 1 base, and 11 bases lay between the germline ends. The CDR3 here is CSASGWGGTDTQYF. The CDR3 nucleotides are TGCAGTGCTAGTGGGTGGGGCGGCACAGATACGCAGTATTTT.

This clonotype has a count of ten or more. The rearrangement uses TRBV3-1 and TRBJ2-7; possible D gene TRBD2, 5 bases. Germline CDR1 LGHDT, CDR2 YNNKEL (reference sequence). The CDR3 consists of 12 residues. V lost 4 bases and J lost 6, with 10 bases in between. The CDR3 region is CASSPPGSEQYF. The CDR3 nucleotides are TGTGCCAGCAGCCCCCCGGGGTCCGAGCAGTACTTC.

This clonotype was counted between two and nine times. J is TRBJ2-7 and V is TRBV3-1, with D perhaps assigned TRBD1 or TRBD2 (6 bases each). Trimming left V 4 bases short and J 4 bases short, with 14 bases between. This CDR3 contains 14 residues. Germline CDR1 LGHDT, CDR2 YNNKEL (reference sequence). The CDR3 loop is CASSPTGGQYEQYF. The CDR3 DNA follows: TGTGCCAGCAGCCCCACTGGGGGGCAGTACGAGCAGTACTTC.

This chain joins TRBV20-1 and TRBJ2-3, with 11 bases aligning to TRBD2. Trimming cost V 0 bases and J 4 bases; bases outside gene matches: 6. The CDR3 contains 16 residues. CDR1 and CDR2 from the germline V gene are DFQATT and SNEGSKA (reference sequence). CDR3 sequence reads: CSARDNSGGAADTQYF. CDR3 nucleotide sequence: TGCAGTGCTAGAGACAATAGCGGGGGGGCCGCAGATACGCAGTATTTT.

V usage is TRBV7-6 and J usage is TRBJ2-2; D is undetermined. CDR1 is SGHVS and CDR2 is FNYEAQ in the germline V gene. This CDR3 contains 14 residues. With 1 base removed from V and 1 base from J, the gap between germline ends came to 4 bases. This CDR3 is CASSLVRNTGELFF. The CDR3 DNA is TGTGCCAGCAGCTTAGTCCGGAACACCGGGGAGCTGTTTTTT. The full variable domain, in which reference TRBV7-6 and TRBJ2-2 provide the parts outside the CDR3, is GAGVSQSPRYKVTKRGQDVALRCDPISGHVSLYWYRQALGQGPEFLTYFNYEAQQDKSGLPNDRFSAERPEGSISTLTIQRTEQRDSAMYRCASSLVRNTGELFFGEGSRLTVL.

This clonotype was detected ten times or more. The rearrangement joins TRBV7-2 to TRBJ2-7; 7 nucleotides match TRBD1. Germline assignment: CDR1 SGHTA and CDR2 FQGNSA. The CDR3 sequence is 15 residues long. V lost 2 bases, J lost 3 bases, and 7 bases stayed unmatched. The CDR3 region is CASSLQGQISYEQYF. CDR3 nucleotides: TGTGCCAGCAGCTTACAGGGACAGATAAGCTACGAGCAGTACTTC.